These 6 T cell receptor beta chains originate from one sample sequenced in a study of blood T cell repertoires in COVID-19. The data were produced by immunoSEQ multiplex PCR, yet TCRdb's version contains in-frame clones alone and is incomplete. The top ten clones hold around 0.99% of a sample with some 260,000 clones, around 90% of them seen once. The sequenced sample was peripheral blood. The source is a middle-aged woman who had recovered from COVID-19.

The chain carries TRBV24-1 and TRBJ1-1, with a possible D match to TRBD1 (6 bases). Trimming stripped 4 bases from V and 4 bases from J, with 15 bases between. Germline-derived CDR1 and CDR2 are KGHDR and SFDVKD. The CDR3 contains 15 residues. The CDR3 DNA reads as TGTGCCACCAGTGACTCCACGTGGGGGCCCACTGAAGCTTTCTTT. Protein: CATSDSTWGPTEAFF.

The J gene is TRBJ1-5, the V gene TRBV30; 7 bases fit TRBD1. This CDR3 has 15 residues. In germline, CDR1 is GTSNPN, CDR2 SVGIG (reference sequence). Trimming at V came to 3 bases and at J to 1 base, leaving 6 bases not matched to a gene. CDR3 sequence reads: CAWSVDRVSNQPQHF. The CDR3 coding sequence is TGTGCCTGGAGCGTCGACAGGGTGAGCAATCAGCCCCAGCATTTT. The variable domain in full, with the rest retrieved from reference TRBV30 and TRBJ1-5, is SQTIHQWPATLVQPVGSPLSLECTVEGTSNPNLYWYRQAAGRGLQLLFYSVGIGQISSEVPQNLSASRPQDRQFILSSKKLLLSDSGFYLCAWSVDRVSNQPQHFGDGTRLSIL.

The rearrangement joins TRBV3-1 (or the pseudogene TRBV3-2) to TRBJ2-3; no clear D gene. Germline CDR1 and CDR2: LGHDT and YNNKEL (reference sequence). V was clipped by 2 bases and J by 8 bases, with 8 bases between them. This CDR3 region has 12 residues. The CDR3 DNA reads TGTGCCAGCAGCCAACCCCCTTCTACGCAGTATTTT. Translated: CASSQPPSTQYF.

The chain employs TRBV5-1 and TRBJ2-7; TRBD1 agrees at 10 bases. This CDR3 region has 15 residues. The germline gives CDR1 SGHRS, CDR2 YFSETQ. V gave up 0 bases and J gave up 3 bases; unmatched junction bases: 3. The CDR3 nucleotides are TGCGCCAGCAGCTTGGGGGACAGGGGTCTCTACGAGCAGTACTTC. As protein: CASSLGDRGLYEQYF.

This chain connects TRBV7-2 to TRBJ2-1; 11 bases map to TRBD2. From germline, CDR1 is SGHTA and CDR2 FQGNSA. CDR3 length: 16 residues. V lost 5 bases to trimming and J lost 7 bases; unmatched junction nucleotides: 10. The DNA of the CDR3 is TGTGCCAGCAGCCCACCAGGGGCTAGCGGGGGGAATGAGCAGTTCTTC. Amino acids: CASSPPGASGGNEQFF.

This clone was seen only a few times. The rearrangement links TRBV5-1 to TRBJ2-7; 10 bases line up with TRBD1. Germline values: CDR1 SGHRS, CDR2 YFSETQ. Unmatched junction bases numbered 4, after V lost 0 bases and J lost 4 bases. The CDR3 length is 15 residues. The CDR3 DNA reads as TGCGCCAGCAGCTTGGACGGGACAGGGGCGTACGAGCAGTACTTC. It is translated as CASSLDGTGAYEQYF. The full variable domain, with the rest looked up from reference TRBV5-1 and TRBJ2-7, is KAGVTQTPRYLIKTRGQQVTLSCSPISGHRSVSWYQQTPGQGLQFLFEYFSETQRNKGNFPGRFSGRQFSNSRSEMNVSTLELGDSALYLCASSLDGTGAYEQYFGPGTRLTVT.